This passage covers 13 T cell receptor beta chains from one sample sequenced in a study of spatial heterogeneity in lung cancer. Noted time point: blood at routine non-recurrence follow-up after resection. Each CDR3 protein is one row after TCRdb ran MiXCR on the 5' RACE reads. The profile covers a few thousand distinct CDR3 sequences, with 55% appearing a single time and under 10% taken by the ten largest. The specimen was PBMCs, collected at follow-up. These receptors were taken from a female donor with early-stage non-small cell lung cancer.

With regard to this clonotype: Because the library targeted alpha chains, this beta chain is an off-target read whose size means little. V gene TRBV7-9 combines with J gene TRBJ2-3; D gene uncertain. Trimming cost V 3 bases and J 2 bases, with 12 bases left between them. Germline V gives CDR1 SEHNR, CDR2 FQNEAQ (reference sequence). The CDR3 has 15 amino acids. The CDR3, as DNA: TGTGCCAGCAGCTTCTCTGGTGCTGCCACAGATACGCAGTATTTT. This encodes CASSFSGAATDTQYF.

Comment on this clonotype: This beta chain represents an off-target read in a library built for alpha chains; its size is of limited meaning. J is TRBJ2-7 and V is TRBV20-1; 13 bases are shared with TRBD2. In germline, CDR1 is DFQATT, CDR2 SNEGSKA (reference sequence). With V trimmed by 6 bases and J by 6 bases, 8 bases remained unmatched. There are 14 residues in the CDR3. The CDR3 region has the DNA TGCAGTGCCCACCGGACTAGCGGGAGTTCCGAGCAGTACTTC. This encodes CSAHRTSGSSEQYF.

About this clonotype itself: This beta chain represents an off-target read in a library built for alpha chains; its size is of limited meaning. The chain carries TRBV11-2 and TRBJ2-3, with 12 nucleotides matching TRBD2. J gave up 3 bases and V 5 bases, and 6 bases lay outside the gene matches. Germline lookup yields CDR1 SGHAT and CDR2 FQNNGV. The CDR3 has 16 residues. CDR3 in DNA: TGTGCCAGCAGCCCTCTGACTAGCGGGGGAACAGATACGCAGTATTTT. Residues: CASSPLTSGGTDTQYF.

As for this clonotype: This beta chain turned up in a library designed for alpha chains; as an off-target read, its abundance says little. The chain is built from TRBV11-2 and TRBJ1-1; tentatively, D is TRBD1 (6 bases). The length of the CDR3 is 15 residues. Germline assignment: CDR1 SGHAT and CDR2 FQNNGV. Trimming cost V 6 bases and J 4 bases, with 18 bases left between them. The CDR3, as DNA: TGTGCCAGCAGTCTCTTGAGGGGGGGAGGCACTGAAGCTTTCTTT. Translation gives CASSLLRGGGTEAFF.

On this clonotype: Because this beta chain is a stray read in a library intended to capture alpha chains, its abundance should not be given much weight. This chain uses TRBV18 with TRBJ2-2; no clear D gene. V was cut by 0 bases and J by 4 bases, with 6 bases left in between. CDR3 length equals 14 residues. The germline CDR1 and CDR2 sequences are KGHSH and LQKENI. The CDR3 sequence is CASSPPERTGELFF. The CDR3 DNA follows: TGTGCCAGCTCACCACCGGAGCGCACCGGGGAGCTGTTTTTT.

Remarks on this clonotype: For a library built for alpha chains, this beta chain is a stray read; little rests on its size. Written as DNA, the CDR3 is TGTGCCAGCAGCCCAGACTCTCACCGCCGAGCTTTCTTT. This sequence encodes CASSPDSHRRAFF. The chain employs TRBV11-2 and TRBJ1-1; D is undetermined. The CDR3 sequence is 13 residues long. The germline CDR1 and CDR2 sequences are SGHAT and FQNNGV. V was pared by 5 bases and J by 10 bases, with 17 bases between.

Regarding this clonotype: Since the library was made to target alpha chains, this beta chain is a stray read and its abundance is not meaningful. The chain combines TRBV10-3 with TRBJ2-7, with TRBD2 matching over 8 bases. Germline V CDR1 and CDR2: ENHRY, SYGVKD. V lost 8 bases to trimming and J lost 3 bases; unmatched junction nucleotides: 3. The CDR3 spans 12 residues. CDR3 protein: CAIGAGGYEQYF. CDR3 in DNA: TGTGCCATCGGGGCGGGAGGCTACGAGCAGTACTTC.

Points on this clonotype: Little can be read into the size of this beta chain, an off-target read in a library designed for alpha chains. The chain carries TRBV5-1 and TRBJ2-7; 14 bases are shared with TRBD2. This CDR3 region has 16 residues. The V gene end was trimmed by 3 bases and the J gene end by 3 bases; junction bases not matched to a gene: 5. The germline V gene encodes CDR1 SGHRS and CDR2 YFSETQ. The CDR3 spells CASSWGLAGASYEQYF. Here the CDR3 DNA reads TGCGCCAGCAGCTGGGGACTAGCGGGAGCAAGCTACGAGCAGTACTTC. The variable domain in full, completed from reference TRBV5-1 and TRBJ2-7, reads KAGVTQTPRYLIKTRGQQVTLSCSPISGHRSVSWYQQTPGQGLQFLFEYFSETQRNKGNFPGRFSGRQFSNSRSEMNVSTLELGDSALYLCASSWGLAGASYEQYFGPGTRLTVT.

In this sample, this clonotype turned up a few times. A library made for alpha chains picked up this beta chain off target, so its size means little. The rearrangement links TRBV7-3 to TRBJ2-5; 12 nucleotides align to TRBD2. The CDR3 has 19 residues. CDR1 SGHTA and CDR2 FQGTGA come from the germline V gene. V lost 5 bases to trimming and J lost 2 bases; unmatched junction nucleotides: 15. CDR3 in DNA: TGTGCCAGCAGCCCCCGCCTAGCGGGGGGGCATGGTGGTCAAGAGACCCAGTACTTC. Its protein is CASSPRLAGGHGGQETQYF.

About this clonotype: This beta chain is a stray sequence in a library constructed for alpha chains; its clone size is not meaningful. J is TRBJ2-5 and V is TRBV29-1, with D tentatively TRBD1 (6 bases). Germline V lookup: CDR1 SQVTM, CDR2 ANQGSEA. V gave up 7 bases and J gave up 3 bases, with 21 bases separating them. CDR3 size: 15 residues. The CDR3 coding sequence is TGCAGCGGCCACCCTAGGGGGACGTACGAAGAGACCCAGTACTTC. Its translation is CSGHPRGTYEETQYF.

As regards this clonotype: This beta chain was picked up by a library intended for alpha chains and is off target, so its count carries little meaning. This chain joins TRBV27 and TRBJ2-1; possible D gene TRBD1, 6 bases. There are 19 residues in the CDR3. Trimming cost V 1 base and J 5 bases, with 24 bases left between them. CDR1 is MNHEY, CDR2 SMNVEV, per germline (reference sequence). Here the CDR3 reads CASSLLTLLGRGPDNEQFF. CDR3 DNA sequence: TGTGCCAGCAGTTTATTAACTCTTCTGGGCAGGGGCCCAGACAATGAGCAGTTCTTC.

As concerns this clonotype: Since it is a stray read in a library aimed at alpha chains, this beta chain has a size that is not meaningful. The chain is built from TRBV12-3 or TRBV12-4 and TRBJ1-2; TRBD1 might be the D (6 bases). V gave up 2 bases and J gave up 4 bases, with 8 bases separating them. The length of the CDR3 is 13 residues. CDR3 protein: CASSLTGSYGYTF. In nucleotides, the CDR3 is TGTGCCAGCAGTTTAACAGGGTCCTATGGCTACACCTTC.

On this clonotype itself: This beta chain represents an off-target read in a library built for alpha chains; its size is of limited meaning. The genes are TRBV10-3 and TRBJ2-7, with D tentatively TRBD2 (6 bases). CDR3 length: 13 amino acids. The germline V and J ends were trimmed by 6 bases and 9 bases, with 18 bases remaining between them. Germline CDR1 ENHRY, CDR2 SYGVKD. The CDR3 DNA reads TGTGCCATCAGCGCGGGGACGTCGCAGGGGCAGTACTTC. The encoded protein is CAISAGTSQGQYF.